This entry features one T cell receptor (beta chain) sequence. The data stem from a study of blood T cell repertoires in COVID-19. Turning to the study itself: T cells, B-cell-depleted T cells, or PBMCs supplied cDNA or gDNA.

Sequencing was performed with immunoSEQ multiplex PCR; in TCRdb, only in-frame clones are kept and a portion is missing. The sample lists around 270,000 clones, approximately 86% occurring once. This sequence originates from a woman in her sixties or seventies with COVID-19, enrolled during active disease. The sequencing sample was made of peripheral blood.

The chain's CDR3 is CASRMVAGGGREQYF. The CDR3 DNA follows: TGCGCCAGCAGAATGGTGGCGGGAGGGGGTCGCGAGCAGTACTTC. The chain recombines TRBV5-1 with TRBJ2-7, with TRBD2 identical over 9 bases. V was pared by 5 bases and J by 6 bases, with 12 bases of the junction left unmatched. Germline CDR1 SGHRS, CDR2 YFSETQ. The CDR3 length is 15 residues.